The clone carrying this T cell receptor beta chain was detected ten times or more. Antigen specificity is unknown. Time point described: patch test 1, 2 weeks after DPC sensitization. Treatment noted: therapeutic diphenylcyclopropenone sensitization with weekly scalp DPC. The germline V gene has CDR1 SGHAT and CDR2 FQNNGV. The CDR3 extends over 15 amino acids. V was clipped by 5 bases and J by 1 base, with 9 bases between them. This sample was included in a study of human T cells and chemical hapten exposure. Study-wide context: Diphenylcyclopropenone was applied weekly to patients' scalps across the approximately 25-week study.

The study's findings and limits: Counts of expanded TCRs at PT1 were positively correlated with patch test score. Having alopecia, donors may respond immunologically unlike healthy people. TCRs exceeding a frequency of 1 in 1000 stayed unchanged under DPC sensitization.

TCRdb ran MiXCR on the RACE reads and lists one entry per CDR3 protein. This table has about 49,000 distinct CDR3 sequences, 8% to 9.5% appearing once. This receptor was obtained from a woman between 45 and 60 years old with alopecia areata. Some clones in this sample may be carry-over from other donors' samples. This specimen consisted of whole blood, obtained in connection with sensitization to the hapten diphenylcyclopropenone (DPC). The J gene is TRBJ2-6, the V gene TRBV11-2, with unresolved D. CDR3 DNA sequence: TGTGCCAGCAGCCTAATTGGGTCTGGGGCCAACGTCCTGACTTTC. This sequence encodes CASSLIGSGANVLTF. Looking up the rest from reference TRBV11-2 and TRBJ2-6 gives the full variable domain: EAGVAQSPRYKIIEKRQSVAFWCNPISGHATLYWYQQILGQGPKLLIQFQNNGVVDDSQLPKDRFSAERLKGVDSTLKIQPAKLEDSAVYLCASSLIGSGANVLTFGAGSRLTVL.